The present T cell receptor beta chain was sequenced within a study of PD-L1 blockade in urothelial cancer. Clones were sequenced by immunoSEQ multiplex PCR, and TCRdb holds only the in-frame ones, with some missing. The data hold approximately 94,000 clones, with around 87% observed a single time. In its sample, this clone was seen a few times. Its antigen is unknown. The study, taken as a whole, reports: Blood clones associated with the tumor expanded more at 3 weeks in durable-benefit patients.

Germline CDR1 MNHNS, CDR2 SASEGT. Trimming pared 5 bases from V and 4 bases from J, leaving 14 bases between. The CDR3 sequence is 14 residues long. As for time point: pretreatment peripheral blood. The sequences come from PBMCs, collected around atezolizumab (anti-PD-L1) treatment. This sequence joins TRBV6-1 and TRBJ1-1; no definite D call. The receptor was isolated from a man aged 55-75 years with urothelial cancer. CDR3 DNA sequence: TGTGCCAGCAGTACCCTTCAGATGGCCACTGAAGCTTTCTTT. This sequence encodes CASSTLQMATEAFF.